The 5 T cell receptor beta chains given below trace back to one sample, sequenced in a study of CD8 T cells in Susac syndrome. Roughly 0.45 to 1 ug RNA was reverse transcribed with random hexamers. From the immunoSEQ multiplex PCR reads, TCRdb called clonotypes with MiXCR, one entry per CDR3 protein. The sample has 200,000 to 300,000 distinct CDR3 sequences, approximately 95% seen once. Specimen: CD4+ T cells from PBMCs. These TCRs come from a human donor with Susac syndrome.

The V gene is TRBV24-1, the J gene TRBJ2-1; D is undetermined. Germline V gene data show CDR1 as KGHDR and CDR2 as SFDVKD. CDR3 length equals 14 residues. Trimming shortened V by 6 bases and J by 8 bases, and 16 bases separated the two germline ends. The DNA of the CDR3 is TGTGCCACCAGTAACCTAGAAGCATCGGATGAGCAGTTCTTC. It encodes CATSNLEASDEQFF.

The chain couples TRBV2 to TRBJ2-6; either TRBD1 or TRBD2 may supply D (5 bases each). Germline CDR1 reads SNHLY; CDR2 reads FYNNEI. The germline V and J ends were trimmed by 10 bases and 2 bases, with 12 bases remaining between them. The CDR3 spans 14 residues. The CDR3 region is CATVQGAGANVLTF. The CDR3 DNA sequence: TGTGCCACCGTTCAGGGAGCTGGGGCCAACGTCCTGACTTTC.

J is TRBJ2-4 and V is TRBV7-3, with 9 bases fitting TRBD2. J was trimmed by 6 bases and V by 1 base; bases with no gene match: 7. The CDR3 is 16 amino acids. From germline, CDR1 is SGHTA and CDR2 FQGTGA. CDR3 nucleotide sequence: TGTGCCAGCAGCTTAAATCCAGCGGGAGGTGCAAACATTCAGTACTTC. Its translation: CASSLNPAGGANIQYF.

The V gene is TRBV12-3 or TRBV12-4, the J gene TRBJ2-2; 7 bases are a match to TRBD1. J was trimmed by 4 bases and V by 2 bases; bases with no gene match: 7. The CDR3 runs 16 residues. The chain's CDR3 is CASSLSQDRRTGELFF. The CDR3 DNA reads as TGTGCCAGCAGTTTATCCCAGGACAGGCGCACCGGGGAGCTGTTTTTT.

This chain joins TRBV20-1 and TRBJ1-1; TRBD1 matches at 12 bases. Losses at the gene ends were 1 base for V and 5 bases for J; bases not matched to a gene: 8. The germline V gene has CDR1 DFQATT and CDR2 SNEGSKA (reference sequence). This CDR3 contains 16 residues. This CDR3 reads CSARVRDRGPRTEAFF. CDR3 DNA sequence: TGCAGTGCTAGAGTACGGGACAGGGGGCCTAGAACTGAAGCTTTCTTT.